Listed below are T cell receptor beta chains from one sample, sequenced in a study of neoadjuvant anti-PD-1 for oral cavity cancer. The repertoire was sequenced with immunoSEQ multiplex PCR; TCRdb's copy has only in-frame clones and lacks some. The sample has some 31,000 clones, 80% seen once. This material consisted of PBMCs, taken after nivolumab (anti-PD-1) treatment. These receptors were collected from a person aged 40-85 years with oral cavity squamous cell carcinoma. Both conserved end residues are part of each CDR3. D genes are given only for firm matches. Clone size is not always given. Where it is, it says once, few, many or a class for expanded clones.

D	size	J	V	DNA	CDR3
NA	NA	TRBJ2-2	TRBV11-3	TGTGCCAGCAGCTTAGCAGCGAACACCGGGGAGCTGTTTTTT	CASSLAANTGELFF
NA	once	TRBJ2-7	TRBV27	TGTGCCAGCAGTTTCAGGCGGGCCTACGAGCAGTACTTC	CASSFRRAYEQYF
TRBD1	NA	TRBJ1-2	TRBV7-9	TGTGCCAGCAGCACGGGACAGGAGGGGATCTATGGCTACACCTTC	CASSTGQEGIYGYTF
NA	NA	TRBJ1-1	TRBV7-2	TGTGCCAGCAGCTTAGATGGCAGGGTCTTTTCTGAAGCTTTCTTT	CASSLDGRVFSEAFF
NA	NA	TRBJ2-1	TRBV9	TGTGCCAGCAGCACCGAAGGGGTTGGTGGGCAGTTCTTC	CASSTEGVGGQFF
NA	NA	TRBJ1-1	TRBV6-1	TGTGCCAGCAGTCCCGCGGGGCAGCAGAACACTGAAGCTTTCTTT	CASSPAGQQNTEAFF
TRBD1	NA	TRBJ2-5	TRBV7-6	TGTGCCAGCGGGTTCCCCAAACAGGGGGGCACTGAAGAGACCCAGTACTTC	CASGFPKQGGTEETQYF
NA	NA	TRBJ2-5	TRBV4-3	TGCGCCAGCAGCTCAGACCTCGTCTCCCAAGAGACCCAGTACTTC	CASSSDLVSQETQYF
NA	NA	TRBJ1-1	TRBV2	TGTGCCAGCAGTGGACAGATGAACACTGAAGCTTTCTTT	CASSGQMNTEAFF
NA	few	TRBJ2-7	TRBV15	TGTGCCACCAGCAGAGATTTCGGGGACTCGACCTACTTC	CATSRDFGDSTYF
NA	NA	TRBJ1-1	TRBV28	TGTGCCACCGGGTCGAACACTGAAGCTTTCTTT	CATGSNTEAFF
TRBD1	few	TRBJ1-6	TRBV28	TGTGCCAGCAGTTTAGCAGGGGGCTCCTATAATTCACCCCTCCACTTT	CASSLAGGSYNSPLHF
TRBD1	NA	TRBJ1-1	TRBV15	TGTGCCACCAGCAGAGCCCAGGGGGCGCGAACTGAAGCTTTCTTT	CATSRAQGARTEAFF
TRBD2	NA	TRBJ2-5	TRBV5-4	TGTGCCAGCAGCTCACGCCTCCTGGGGGGGGAGACCCAGTACTTC	CASSSRLLGGETQYF
NA	NA	TRBJ2-7	TRBV6-5	TGTGCCAGCAGTTACTCAACAAACGAGCAGTACTTC	CASSYSTNEQYF
NA	few	TRBJ1-1	TRBV5-6	TGTGCCAGCAGCTCCAGGGTGGAGTTGAACACTGAAGCTTTCTTT	CASSSRVELNTEAFF
NA	NA	TRBJ2-1	TRBV9	TGTGCCAGCAGCGCCCACCCAGCGGACAATGAGCAGTTCTTC	CASSAHPADNEQFF
NA	NA	TRBJ1-2	TRBV5-1	TGCGCCAGCAGCGATGATAGGTTCGGCGGCTACACCTTC	CASSDDRFGGYTF
NA	NA	TRBJ1-4	TRBV27	TGTGCCAGCAGTTTAGTCAGGGGAGGTGAAAAACTGTTTTTT	CASSLVRGGEKLFF
NA	few	TRBJ1-1	TRBV19	TGTGCCAGTAGTGCGACGGTGAACACTGAAGCTTTCTTT	CASSATVNTEAFF
NA	NA	TRBJ1-4	TRBV6-6	TGTGCCAGCAGCCGATCCAATAATGAAAAACTGTTTTTT	CASSRSNNEKLFF
NA	NA	TRBJ1-6	TRBV18	TGTGCCAGCTCACCACGGGGGGCCGGAGAAAATTCACCCCTCCACTTT	CASSPRGAGENSPLHF
NA	NA	TRBJ1-1	TRBV6-1	TGTGCCAGCAGTGTCCAAACTGAAGCTTTCTTT	CASSVQTEAFF
TRBD1	NA	TRBJ2-3	TRBV7-2	TGTGCCAGCAGCTTAGGGACAGGCCGGACGCGGGCAGATACGCAGTATTTT	CASSLGTGRTRADTQYF
NA	NA	TRBJ2-7	TRBV27	TGTGCCAGCAGTTTATCGGGGCAGGGGCACTACGAGCAGTACTTC	CASSLSGQGHYEQYF
TRBD1	NA	TRBJ1-6	TRBV9	TGTGCCAGCAGCCGACAGGGCTATAATTCACCCCTCCACTTT	CASSRQGYNSPLHF
TRBD2	once	TRBJ2-3	TRBV7-7	TGTGCCAGCAGCCCGGGGGGAGGTAACACAGATACGCAGTATTTT	CASSPGGGNTDTQYF
TRBD1	NA	TRBJ2-7	TRBV6-1	TGTGCCAGCTCCCCCTCCAGGGGGCCTTACGAGCAGTACTTC	CASSPSRGPYEQYF
NA	NA	TRBJ2-5	TRBV28	TGTGCCAGCAGACGCCCTGGGGGGGGCGAAGAGACCCAGTACTTC	CASRRPGGGEETQYF
TRBD1	once	TRBJ1-2	TRBV6-5	TGTGCCAGCAGCCTGGACAGGGGGGCGGGTGGCTACACCTTC	CASSLDRGAGGYTF
NA	NA	TRBJ2-5	TRBV25-1	TGTGCCAGCAGTGGGTCGACAGGAGAGGAGACCCAGTACTTC	CASSGSTGEETQYF
TRBD1	NA	TRBJ1-1	TRBV18	TGTGCCAGCTCCGAGGGACAGGGTAACACTGAAGCTTTCTTT	CASSEGQGNTEAFF
TRBD1	NA	TRBJ1-2	TRBV9	TGTGCCAGCAACAGACAGGGGACCCACAACTATGGCTACACCTTC	CASNRQGTHNYGYTF
NA	NA	TRBJ1-2	TRBV4-3	TGCGCCAGCAGCCCTCAGCAGACAGATGGCTACACCTTC	CASSPQQTDGYTF
NA	few	TRBJ1-5	TRBV7-8	TGTGCCAGCAGCTTAGCGCTCGGGCAGGGACATCAGCCCCAGCATTTT	CASSLALGQGHQPQHF
NA	NA	TRBJ2-2	TRBV7-8	TGTGCCAGCAGCTTGAGGGGGGGGGAGCTGTTTTTT	CASSLRGGELFF
NA	NA	TRBJ2-2	TRBV2	TGTGCCAGCAGACACAATGAGGGGGCGAACACCGGGGAGCTGTTTTTT	CASRHNEGANTGELFF
TRBD1	few	TRBJ1-2	TRBV2	TGTGCCAGCAGTGCCGACAGGGCAGGTGGCTACACCTTC	CASSADRAGGYTF
TRBD1	few	TRBJ1-5	TRBV2	TGTGCCAGCAGTGGGGACAGATATAGCAATCAGCCCCAGCATTTT	CASSGDRYSNQPQHF
NA	NA	TRBJ1-4	TRBV2	TGTGCCAGTCTTGCTGGGCCTCAAAGGACGAATGAAAAACTGTTTTTT	CASLAGPQRTNEKLFF
NA	NA	TRBJ1-5	TRBV10-3	TGTGCCATCAGTGAGACAGGGATTAGCAATCAGCCCCAGCATTTT	CAISETGISNQPQHF
NA	few	TRBJ2-5	TRBV5-1	TGCGCCAGCAGCTTGGGACAAAGCTTGGAGACCCAGTACTTC	CASSLGQSLETQYF
NA	NA	TRBJ1-5	TRBV7-2	TGTGCCAGCAGCACCCGGGACACCGAGAGGAATCAGCCCCAGCATTTT	CASSTRDTERNQPQHF
NA	NA	TRBJ1-5	TRBV7-6	TGTGCCAGCAGCTTAGCAGACGGGCTTGGCAGGGAGGGCAATCAGCCCCAGCATTTT	CASSLADGLGREGNQPQHF
TRBD1	NA	TRBJ1-1	TRBV9	TGTGCCAGCAGCGAGACAGGGGAACACACTGAAGCTTTCTTT	CASSETGEHTEAFF
TRBD1	NA	TRBJ2-5	TRBV4-1	TGCGCCAGCAGCCAAAGGGACAGGGAGACCCAGTACTTC	CASSQRDRETQYF
NA	NA	TRBJ1-5	TRBV27	TGTGCCAGCAGTTTCTCGGGTATGGGCAATCAGCCCCAGCATTTT	CASSFSGMGNQPQHF